This entry features one TCR beta chain sequence. This table comes from immunoSEQ multiplex PCR, and its TCRdb copy is limited to in-frame clones, with some not included. The sample gives some 420,000 clones, 88% of which show up once; about 3.6% is in the top ten. The data were obtained in a study of Ad26.COV2.S vaccination and SARS-CoV-2 variants. V lost 5 bases, J lost 6 bases, and 8 bases stayed unmatched. This CDR3 comprises 15 residues. Germline V gene data show CDR1 as MDHEN and CDR2 as SYDVKM. As to treatment: around 19 received Ad26.COV2.S at low or high dose, single or two shots; about 5 received placebo; per-sample allocation not given. After the first vaccine or placebo injection, samples were drawn on day 63.

J is TRBJ2-3 and V is TRBV28, with 10 bases aligning to TRBD1. The clonotype originates from a person aged 18 to 65 who received the Ad26.COV2.S COVID-19 vaccine or a placebo. The source was peripheral blood, collected in a trial of Ad26.COV2.S vaccine versus placebo. DNA of the CDR3: TGTGCCAGCAGTCCCACGGACAGGGGGACTGATACGCAGTATTTT. Its protein product is CASSPTDRGTDTQYF.